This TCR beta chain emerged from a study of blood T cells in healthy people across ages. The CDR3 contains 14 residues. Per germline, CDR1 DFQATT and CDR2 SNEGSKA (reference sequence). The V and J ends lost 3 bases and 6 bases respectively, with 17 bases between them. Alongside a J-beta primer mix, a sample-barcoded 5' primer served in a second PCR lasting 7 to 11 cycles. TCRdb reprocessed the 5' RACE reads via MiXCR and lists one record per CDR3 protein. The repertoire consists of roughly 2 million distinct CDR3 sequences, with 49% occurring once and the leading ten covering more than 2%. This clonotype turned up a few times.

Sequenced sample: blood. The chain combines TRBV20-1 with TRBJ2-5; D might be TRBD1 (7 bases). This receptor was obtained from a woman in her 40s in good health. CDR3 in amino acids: CSASIETGRKTQYF. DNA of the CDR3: TGCAGTGCTAGCATAGAGACAGGGAGGAAGACCCAGTACTTC.